Presented here are 18 T cell receptor beta chains from one specimen sequenced in a study of beta chain features in type 1 diabetes. Isolated RNA was reverse transcribed in full, so expressed TCRB transcripts were sequenced. Sequencing was performed with immunoSEQ multiplex PCR; in TCRdb, only in-frame clones are kept and a portion is missing. The table lists about 470,000 clones, 30% of them singletons. Source material: naive CD4+ T cells from blood. The receptors stem from a man younger than 35 in good health.

The chain couples TRBV6-5 to TRBJ2-5, with 10 bases matching TRBD2. The CDR3 contains 15 residues. Germline CDR1 MNHEY, CDR2 SVGAGI. J lost 2 bases, V lost 5 bases, and 5 bases had no gene match. CDR3 bases: TGTGCCAGCAGTCTCCAACTAGCGGGACAAGAGACCCAGTACTTC. This sequence encodes CASSLQLAGQETQYF.

V usage is TRBV18 and J usage is TRBJ2-1; 11 bases agree with TRBD2. Trimming removed 6 bases from V and 5 bases from J; junction bases left unmatched: 6. The CDR3 contains 15 residues. Per germline, CDR1 KGHSH and CDR2 LQKENI. CDR3 DNA sequence: TGTGCCAGCTCCCCGATAGCGGGAGGGAACAATGAGCAGTTCTTC. Translating it yields CASSPIAGGNNEQFF. The whole variable domain, filled in from reference TRBV18 and TRBJ2-1, reads NAGVMQNPRHLVRRRGQEARLRCSPMKGHSHVYWYRQLPEEGLKFMVYLQKENIIDESGMPKERFSAEFPKEGPSILRIQQVVRGDSAAYFCASSPIAGGNNEQFFGPGTRLTVL.

The genes are TRBV29-1 and TRBJ1-1; no definite D call. The CDR3 is made up of 11 amino acids. V lost 6 bases, J lost 1 base, and 6 bases lay in between. Looked up from germline, CDR1 is SQVTM and CDR2 is ANQGSEA. CDR3 sequence: CSVTRNTEAFF. The CDR3 region has the DNA TGCAGCGTCACCAGGAACACTGAAGCTTTCTTT.

This chain joins TRBV30 and TRBJ1-4; TRBD1 is a possible D gene (5 bases). The CDR3 sequence is 13 residues long. CDR1 and CDR2 (germline): GTSNPN, SVGIG (reference sequence). V lost 1 base and J lost 7, with 10 bases in between. This CDR3 reads CAWSGGETEKLFF. CDR3 nucleotides: TGTGCCTGGAGTGGGGGGGAAACTGAAAAACTGTTTTTT.

The V and J genes are TRBV18 and TRBJ2-1; D is perhaps TRBD1 or TRBD2 (5 bases each). Germline V gives CDR1 KGHSH, CDR2 LQKENI. The CDR3 is 12 amino acids. V gave up 3 bases and J gave up 9 bases, with 9 bases separating them. This CDR3 is CASSPVGVEQFF. In DNA form, the CDR3 reads TGTGCCAGCTCACCCGTGGGGGTTGAGCAGTTCTTC.

Only a few counts were recorded for this clone. V usage is TRBV29-1 and J usage is TRBJ2-3, with D perhaps TRBD2 (6 bases). The CDR3 consists of 15 residues. Germline CDR1 reads SQVTM; CDR2 reads ANQGSEA. Trimming shortened V by 7 bases and J by 0 bases, and 17 bases separated the two germline ends. CDR3 sequence (DNA): TGCAGCGCCCAGGGAGGCACTACTAGCACAGATACGCAGTATTTT. It yields the protein CSAQGGTTSTDTQYF.

The chain joins TRBV18 to TRBJ2-7; 16 nucleotides align to TRBD2. In germline, CDR1 is KGHSH, CDR2 LQKENI. The V and J ends lost 0 bases and 5 bases, in that order; junction bases with no gene match: 1. The CDR3 spans 16 residues. CDR3 loop: CASSPPGLAGGDEQYF. CDR3 DNA sequence: TGTGCCAGCTCACCACCGGGACTAGCGGGAGGGGACGAGCAGTACTTC. Together with reference TRBV18 and TRBJ2-7, the CDR3 gives the full variable domain: NAGVMQNPRHLVRRRGQEARLRCSPMKGHSHVYWYRQLPEEGLKFMVYLQKENIIDESGMPKERFSAEFPKEGPSILRIQQVVRGDSAAYFCASSPPGLAGGDEQYFGPGTRLTVT.

This clone appeared a few times. The chain recombines TRBV5-6 with TRBJ1-2; no clear D gene. The germline CDR1 and CDR2 sequences are SGHDT and YYEEEE. V was clipped by 6 bases and J by 7 bases, with 16 bases between them. The CDR3 loop spans 13 amino acids. The CDR3 spells CASTTVTVAGYTF. CDR3 DNA: TGTGCCAGCACCACCGTCACTGTTGCTGGCTACACCTTC. Full variable domain (missing parts from reference TRBV5-6 and TRBJ1-2): DAGVTQSPTHLIKTRGQQVTLRCSPKSGHDTVSWYQQALGQGPQFIFQYYEEEERQRGNFPDRFSGHQFPNYSSELNVNALLLGDSALYLCASTTVTVAGYTFGSGTRLTVV.

Concerning this clone: Other DNA sequences within the sample encode an identical CDR3. V usage is TRBV2 and J usage is TRBJ2-6, with D possibly being TRBD1 (5 bases). This CDR3 is 13 amino acids long. The germline CDR1 and CDR2 sequences are SNHLY and FYNNEI. V dropped 7 bases and J dropped 1 base, with 5 bases sitting between them. CDR3 region: CASTGSGANVLTF. For the CDR3, the DNA is TGTGCCAGCACAGGGTCTGGGGCCAACGTCCTGACTTTC. Full variable domain (remainder filled in from reference TRBV2 and TRBJ2-6): EPEVTQTPSHQVTQMGQEVILRCVPISNHLYFYWYRQILGQKVEFLVSFYNNEISEKSEIFDDQFSVERPDGSNFTLKIRSTKLEDSAMYFCASTGSGANVLTFGAGSRLTVL.

The CDR3 nucleotides read TGTGCCAGCAGGTACCGGGACAGGGTCTACGAGCAGTACTTC. Protein product: CASRYRDRVYEQYF. J is TRBJ2-7 and V is TRBV28; 9 nucleotides match TRBD1. CDR1 and CDR2 from the germline V gene are MDHEN and SYDVKM. The CDR3 totals 14 residues. V shed 6 bases and J 3 bases; nucleotides not matched to a gene: 6.

This chain joins TRBV14 and TRBJ1-1; 8 bases line up with TRBD1. This CDR3 is 14 amino acids long. J was trimmed by 5 bases and V by 2 bases; bases with no gene match: 4. Germline CDR1 and CDR2: SGHDN and FVKESK. The CDR3 bases are TGTGCCAGCAGCCAATACAGGGGGAGTACTGAAGCTTTCTTT. As protein: CASSQYRGSTEAFF. Full variable domain (outside the CDR3, taken from reference TRBV14 and TRBJ1-1): EAGVTQFPSHSVIEKGQTVTLRCDPISGHDNLYWYRRVMGKEIKFLLHFVKESKQDESGMPNNRFLAERTGGTYSTLKVQPAELEDSGVYFCASSQYRGSTEAFFGQGTRLTVV.

This clone was seen more than once but under ten times. The chain combines TRBV9 with TRBJ2-1; the D gene is possibly TRBD2 (6 bases). The CDR3 loop spans 15 amino acids. Germline V gene sequence: CDR1 SGDLS, CDR2 YYNGEE. Trimming cost V 0 bases and J 0 bases, with 7 bases left between them. The CDR3 DNA is TGTGCCAGCAGCGTAGGGACTAACTCCTACAATGAGCAGTTCTTC. Residues: CASSVGTNSYNEQFF. The whole variable domain, remainder taken from reference TRBV9 and TRBJ2-1, is DSGVTQTPKHLITATGQRVTLRCSPRSGDLSVYWYQQSLDQGLQFLIQYYNGEERAKGNILERFSAQQFPDLHSELNLSSLELGDSALYFCASSVGTNSYNEQFFGPGTRLTVL.

V and J are TRBV2 and TRBJ1-5; D not resolved. Germline V CDR1 and CDR2: SNHLY, FYNNEI. Trimming took 4 bases from V and 5 from J, leaving 12 bases between them. The CDR3 length is 14 residues. CDR3 sequence (DNA): TGTGCCAGCAGTGGTTTTCAAGGAGATCAGCCCCAGCATTTT. Its protein product is CASSGFQGDQPQHF.

This clone has just a few counts. The chain joins TRBV29-1 to TRBJ2-1; possibly TRBD2 for D (5 bases). Looked up from germline, CDR1 is SQVTM and CDR2 is ANQGSEA. The CDR3 has 16 residues. V was trimmed by 4 bases and J by 0 bases, leaving 16 bases between them. The CDR3 is CSVASGLISSYNEQFF. CDR3 coding DNA: TGCAGCGTTGCCTCCGGACTCATCAGCTCCTACAATGAGCAGTTCTTC.

V gene TRBV9 combines with J gene TRBJ2-2, with D possibly TRBD2 on 7 matching bases. This CDR3 is built from 15 residues. Germline CDR1 reads SGDLS; CDR2 reads YYNGEE. The V end was cut by 5 bases, the J end by 5 bases, with 16 bases between. CDR3 sequence (DNA): TGTGCCAGCAGGAGAGGGGGAGGGCCGACCGGGGAGCTGTTTTTT. Its translation: CASRRGGGPTGELFF. The variable domain in full, with the rest retrieved from reference TRBV9 and TRBJ2-2, is DSGVTQTPKHLITATGQRVTLRCSPRSGDLSVYWYQQSLDQGLQFLIQYYNGEERAKGNILERFSAQQFPDLHSELNLSSLELGDSALYFCASRRGGGPTGELFFGEGSRLTVL.

The rearrangement uses TRBV29-1 and TRBJ1-5; no clear D gene. Germline CDR1 and CDR2: SQVTM and ANQGSEA. The CDR3 covers 12 residues. The V gene lost 5 bases and the J gene lost 4 bases, with 9 bases spanning the gap. CDR3 bases: TGCAGCGTTAGAAATCCGAATCAGCCCCAGCATTTT. Protein: CSVRNPNQPQHF. Full variable domain (outside the CDR3, taken from reference TRBV29-1 and TRBJ1-5): SAVISQKPSRDICQRGTSLTIQCQVDSQVTMMFWYRQQPGQSLTLIATANQGSEATYESGFVIDKFPISRPNLTFSTLTVSNMSPEDSSIYLCSVRNPNQPQHFGDGTRLSIL.

This chain uses TRBV30 with TRBJ2-7, with D tentatively TRBD1 (6 bases). Germline CDR1 is GTSNPN and CDR2 is SVGIG (reference sequence). The CDR3 runs to 15 residues. Deletions cut 0 bases from V and 3 bases from J, with 15 bases between. For the CDR3, the DNA is TGTGCCTGGAGTGTAAGGTCAGGGGCTATCTACGAGCAGTACTTC. Translation: CAWSVRSGAIYEQYF.

This clone showed up just once. The chain combines TRBV5-1 with TRBJ2-5; 8 bases are shared with TRBD1. Unmatched junction bases numbered 3, after V lost 4 bases and J lost 1 base. CDR1 SGHRS and CDR2 YFSETQ come from the germline V gene. The CDR3 sequence is 14 residues long. CDR3 in amino acids: CASSVGQGQETQYF. The DNA for the CDR3 is TGCGCCAGCAGCGTTGGACAGGGCCAAGAGACCCAGTACTTC.